The 14 T cell receptor beta chains presented below share a single source sample, sequenced in a study of yellow fever vaccine responses in identical twins. A single record per CDR3 protein comes from TCRdb applying MiXCR to the RT-PCR reads. Found here are under 25,000 distinct CDR3 sequences, approximately 70% of them singletons; the top ten hold about 2.4%. The specimen comprised T cells from blood (PBMCs), unsorted or a sorted subset (not recorded which), sampled before or after yellow fever vaccination (not recorded which). All receptors derive from a woman younger than 35 who received the yellow fever vaccine.

This clonotype was detected a few times. The chain is built from TRBV18 and TRBJ1-5; D remains unclear. The CDR3 contains 15 residues. Trimming cost V 2 bases and J 2 bases, with 10 bases left between them. CDR1 and CDR2 (germline): KGHSH, LQKENI. The chain's CDR3 is CASSPLPKGNQPQHF. Written as DNA, the CDR3 is TGTGCCAGCTCACCATTACCTAAGGGCAATCAGCCCCAGCATTTT.

This chain uses TRBV18 with TRBJ1-1, with unresolved D. Germline assignment: CDR1 KGHSH and CDR2 LQKENI. The CDR3 consists of 13 residues. Trimming took off 0 bases at V and 7 bases at J, with 9 bases between the two ends. The CDR3 here is CASSPPGLGEAFF. The CDR3 nucleotides are TGTGCCAGCTCACCACCGGGATTGGGTGAAGCTTTCTTT.

V is TRBV4-2 and J is TRBJ2-1; perhaps TRBD2 as D (6 bases). V was clipped by 4 bases and J by 5 bases, with 21 bases between them. This CDR3 is built from 17 residues. Germline lookup yields CDR1 LGHNA and CDR2 YNFKEQ. CDR3: CASSLAAAGTSNNEQFF. The CDR3 bases are TGTGCCAGCAGCCTCGCCGCAGCAGGGACTTCCAACAATGAGCAGTTCTTC.

This clonotype has just one count. The chain links TRBV3-1 to TRBJ2-1; 7 bases match TRBD2. CDR1 is LGHDT and CDR2 is YNNKEL in the germline V gene (reference sequence). The CDR3 covers 15 residues. With V trimmed by 0 bases and J by 5 bases, 4 bases remained unmatched. The chain's CDR3 is CASSQEGRVHNEQFF. CDR3 sequence (DNA): TGTGCCAGCAGCCAAGAGGGGAGGGTCCACAATGAGCAGTTCTTC.

The chain couples TRBV11-1 to TRBJ1-2, with TRBD1 matching 10 bases. J gave up 2 bases and V 1 base, and 7 bases lay outside the gene matches. CDR1 and CDR2 from the germline V gene are SGHAT and FQDESV (reference sequence). The CDR3 loop spans 17 amino acids. DNA of the CDR3: TGTGCCAGCAGCTTAGGTTCCCCGGGACAGGGGAACTATGGCTACACCTTC. Amino acid sequence: CASSLGSPGQGNYGYTF.

This chain uses TRBV29-1 with TRBJ2-7, with 10 bases identical to TRBD1. Germline trimming cut 5 bases from V and 3 bases from J; bases unmatched to any gene: 4. This CDR3 is built from 13 residues. Germline CDR1 is SQVTM and CDR2 is ANQGSEA. CDR3 residues: CSVIRTGGYEQYF. The CDR3 region has the DNA TGCAGCGTTATCCGGACAGGGGGCTACGAGCAGTACTTC.

CDR3: CSVLAGTGVSETQYF. The CDR3 DNA sequence: TGCAGCGTCCTGGCCGGGACAGGGGTCAGCGAGACCCAGTACTTC. The chain uses TRBV29-1 and TRBJ2-5, with 10 nucleotides matching TRBD1. CDR3 length: 15 amino acids. The ends lost 6 bases at V and 5 bases at J; junction bases unmatched: 12. Germline assignment: CDR1 SQVTM and CDR2 ANQGSEA.

The chain combines TRBV11-1 with TRBJ1-2, with 10 bases lining up with TRBD1. Germline assignment: CDR1 SGHAT and CDR2 FQDESV (reference sequence). This CDR3 comprises 15 residues. V gave up 3 bases and J gave up 5 bases; unmatched junction bases: 6. CDR3 nucleotides: TGTGCCAGCAGCTTTGGACAGGGGGGATTATATGGCTACACCTTC. Amino acids: CASSFGQGGLYGYTF. Combining the CDR3 with reference TRBV11-1 and TRBJ1-2 gives the whole variable domain EAEVAQSPRYKITEKSQAVAFWCDPISGHATLYWYRQILGQGPELLVQFQDESVVDDSQLPKDRFSAERLKGVDSTLKIQPAELGDSAMYLCASSFGQGGLYGYTFGSGTRLTVV.

The rearrangement joins TRBV7-6 to TRBJ2-6; D unclear. There are 18 residues in the CDR3. V lost 5 bases and J lost 0, with 17 bases in between. Germline V gene sequence: CDR1 SGHVS, CDR2 FNYEAQ. CDR3 coding DNA: TGTGCCAGCAGCCCAACTGGAACGCTCCTCTCTGGGGCCAACGTCCTGACTTTC. The encoded protein is CASSPTGTLLSGANVLTF.

CDR3 nucleotide sequence: TGTGCCAGCAGCCCACGACAGGGGGCGGAGCAGTACTTC. Residues: CASSPRQGAEQYF. The chain has TRBV13 and TRBJ2-7; TRBD1 matches 10 bases. Unmatched junction bases numbered 5, after V lost 5 bases and J lost 7 bases. Germline values: CDR1 PRHDT, CDR2 FYEKMQ (reference sequence). The CDR3 spans 13 residues.

The rearrangement uses TRBV11-1 and TRBJ2-7; a possible D gene is TRBD1 (5 bases). The CDR3 covers 16 residues. Looked up from germline, CDR1 is SGHAT and CDR2 is FQDESV (reference sequence). Trimming took off 5 bases at V and 2 bases at J, with 19 bases between the two ends. DNA of the CDR3: TGTGCCAGCAGCGGAGTATCAACAGGACGAGCCTACGAGCAGTACGTC. Its translation is CASSGVSTGRAYEQYV.

The J gene is TRBJ1-5, the V gene TRBV18, with 8 nucleotides matching TRBD1. CDR1 and CDR2 (germline): KGHSH, LQKENI. Trimming at V came to 3 bases and at J to 7 bases, leaving 5 bases not matched to a gene. The CDR3 contains 14 residues. The CDR3 loop is CASSPDRAQQPQHF. As DNA, the CDR3 is TGTGCCAGCTCACCGGACAGGGCACAGCAGCCCCAGCATTTT.

The gene calls are TRBV10-1 and TRBJ2-1; no clear D gene. Trimming left V 2 bases short and J 6 bases short, with 11 bases between. Per the germline V gene, CDR1 is WNHNN and CDR2 is SYGVQD (reference sequence). The CDR3 covers 14 residues. The CDR3 DNA is TGCGCCAGCAGTGAGGACCCGGTAGGCAATGAGCAGTTCTTC. It specifies CASSEDPVGNEQFF.

The gene calls are TRBV5-4 and TRBJ2-1, with D possibly called TRBD1 or TRBD2 (5 bases each). Trimming shortened V by 7 bases and J by 0 bases, and 14 bases separated the two germline ends. The CDR3 consists of 15 residues. Germline values: CDR1 SGHNT, CDR2 YYREEE (reference sequence). This chain's CDR3 is CASAGAPSSYNEQFF. CDR3 sequence (DNA): TGTGCCAGCGCCGGGGCTCCGAGCTCCTACAATGAGCAGTTCTTC.